The clone carrying this T cell receptor beta chain was observed many times. The antigen is unknown. CDR3 length: 13 residues. Trimming pared 5 bases from V and 2 bases from J, leaving 9 bases between. TCRdb analysed the reads with MiXCR anew, one entry per CDR3 protein. The data hold 110,000 or so distinct CDR3 sequences, with less than 30% observed a single time. This sample was included in a study of T cell repertoires in cytomegalovirus infection. Study at large: As its CMV epitopes, the study selected recently identified HLA-C-restricted and well-studied HLA-B-restricted targets. Matching HLA type, along with CMV infection, was indicated by public TCR beta signatures. Overall study results and limits: Summed frequency of public TCR beta families distinguished CMV carriers with the relevant HLA. Dominant in the ex vivo response were TCR beta clonotypes restricted by HLA-C and specific for CMV.

The sequence derives from a human donor in good health (CMV status not recorded). Some clones in this sample may be carry-over from other donors' samples. V usage is TRBV12-3 or TRBV12-4 and J usage is TRBJ2-5; no clear D. The sample consisted of CD8+ T cells from cultured PBMCs, taken from culture after CMV antigen stimulation. CDR3 sequence: CASSADNQETQYF. The CDR3 DNA follows: TGTGCCAGCAGTGCCGACAATCAAGAGACCCAGTACTTC.